This entry is about one T cell receptor beta chain. This entry belongs to a study of blood T cell repertoires in COVID-19. Study as a whole: Acute-phase and convalescent COVID-19 samples originated in the United States, Italy and Spain.

As originally analysed: Reference gene primer amplification in the assay estimated nucleated cell counts. Only in-frame clones appear in the TCRdb table, and some are missing; sequencing was by immunoSEQ multiplex PCR. V and J calls and clone size are those listed in that table; D and trimming were worked out from the DNA. The table lists 180,000 or so clones, roughly 76% of them singletons, with approximately 9.9% in the top ten. This CDR3 is 14 amino acids long. CDR1 and CDR2 (germline): SQVTM, ANQGSEA. Trimming took off 1 base at V and 6 bases at J, with 13 bases between the two ends. The origin of this receptor is a woman between 40 and 50 years old with COVID-19, enrolled during active disease. The specimen sequenced was peripheral blood. This chain connects TRBV29-1 to TRBJ2-1; D is unresolved. CDR3 region: CSVEVEPGPNEQFF. CDR3 coding DNA: TGCAGCGTTGAAGTTGAGCCAGGCCCCAATGAGCAGTTCTTC.